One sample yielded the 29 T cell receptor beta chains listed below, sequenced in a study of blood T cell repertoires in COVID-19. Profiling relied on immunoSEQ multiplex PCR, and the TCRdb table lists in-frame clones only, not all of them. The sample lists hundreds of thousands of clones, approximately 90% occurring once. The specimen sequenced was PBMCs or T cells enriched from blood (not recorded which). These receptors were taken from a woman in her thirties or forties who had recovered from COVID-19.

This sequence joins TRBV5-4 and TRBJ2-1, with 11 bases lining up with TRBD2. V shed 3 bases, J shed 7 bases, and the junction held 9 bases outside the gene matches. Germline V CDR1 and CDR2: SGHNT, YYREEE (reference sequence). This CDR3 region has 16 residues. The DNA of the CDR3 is TGTGCCAGCAGCTCATTAGCGGGAGGGCCTAAAAATGAGCAGTTCTTC. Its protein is CASSSLAGGPKNEQFF. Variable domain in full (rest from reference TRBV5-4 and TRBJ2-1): ETGVTQSPTHLIKTRGQQVTLRCSSQSGHNTVSWYQQALGQGPQFIFQYYREEENGRGNFPPRFSGLQFPNYSSELNVNALELDDSALYLCASSSLAGGPKNEQFFGPGTRLTVL.

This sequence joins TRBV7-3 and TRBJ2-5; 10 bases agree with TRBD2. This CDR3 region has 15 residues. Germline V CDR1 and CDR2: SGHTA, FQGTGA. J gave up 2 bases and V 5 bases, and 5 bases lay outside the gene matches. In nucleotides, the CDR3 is TGTGCCAGCAGCCGTAGCGGGGGGCGTCAAGAGACCCAGTACTTC. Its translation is CASSRSGGRQETQYF.

The chain's CDR3 is CATSEGSLNQPQHF. The CDR3 region has the DNA TGTGCCACCAGTGAAGGGAGCCTCAATCAGCCCCAGCATTTT. The V call is TRBV24-1, the J call TRBJ1-5; D not certain. Per the germline V gene, CDR1 is KGHDR and CDR2 is SFDVKD. V lost 4 bases, J lost 3 bases, and 9 bases lay in between. This CDR3 region has 14 residues.

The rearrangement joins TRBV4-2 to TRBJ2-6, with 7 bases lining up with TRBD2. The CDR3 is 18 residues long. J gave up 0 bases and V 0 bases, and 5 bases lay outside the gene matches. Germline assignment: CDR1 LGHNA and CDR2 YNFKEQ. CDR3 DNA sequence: TGTGCCAGCAGCCAAGAAGTGCGGGGGAGCTCTGGGGCCAACGTCCTGACTTTC. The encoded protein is CASSQEVRGSSGANVLTF.

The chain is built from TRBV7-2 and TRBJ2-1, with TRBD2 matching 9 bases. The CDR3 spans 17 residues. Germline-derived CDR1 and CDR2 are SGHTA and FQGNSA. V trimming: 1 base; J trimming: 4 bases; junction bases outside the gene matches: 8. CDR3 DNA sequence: TGTGCCAGCAGCTTAGTAGGTAGCGGGAGTCGTTACAATGAGCAGTTCTTC. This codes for CASSLVGSGSRYNEQFF.

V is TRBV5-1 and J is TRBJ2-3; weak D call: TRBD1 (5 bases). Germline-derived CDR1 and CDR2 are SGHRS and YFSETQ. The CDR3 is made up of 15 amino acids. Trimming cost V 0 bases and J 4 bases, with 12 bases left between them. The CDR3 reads CASSLGHWGADTQYF. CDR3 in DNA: TGCGCCAGCAGCTTGGGACACTGGGGCGCAGATACGCAGTATTTT. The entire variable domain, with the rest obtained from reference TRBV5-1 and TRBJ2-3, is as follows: KAGVTQTPRYLIKTRGQQVTLSCSPISGHRSVSWYQQTPGQGLQFLFEYFSETQRNKGNFPGRFSGRQFSNSRSEMNVSTLELGDSALYLCASSLGHWGADTQYFGPGTRLTVL.

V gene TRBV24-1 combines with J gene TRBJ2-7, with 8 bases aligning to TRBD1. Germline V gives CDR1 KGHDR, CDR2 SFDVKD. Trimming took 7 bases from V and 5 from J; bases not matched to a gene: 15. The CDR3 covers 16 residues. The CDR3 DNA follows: TGTGCCACCAGCCCGACGCCCGGACAGGGTATAAACGAGCAGTACTTC. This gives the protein CATSPTPGQGINEQYF.

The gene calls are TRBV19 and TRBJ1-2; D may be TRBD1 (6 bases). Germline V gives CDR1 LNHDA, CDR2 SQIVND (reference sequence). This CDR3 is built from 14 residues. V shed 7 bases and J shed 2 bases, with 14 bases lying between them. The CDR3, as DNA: TGTGCCAGTAATACCGGGGGGCTCAACTATGGCTACACCTTC. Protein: CASNTGGLNYGYTF.

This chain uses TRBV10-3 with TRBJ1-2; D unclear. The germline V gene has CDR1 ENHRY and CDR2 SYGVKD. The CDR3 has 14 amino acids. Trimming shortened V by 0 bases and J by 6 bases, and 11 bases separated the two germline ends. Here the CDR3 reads CAISESNSYDGYTF. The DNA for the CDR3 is TGTGCCATCAGTGAGTCGAACAGTTACGATGGCTACACCTTC.

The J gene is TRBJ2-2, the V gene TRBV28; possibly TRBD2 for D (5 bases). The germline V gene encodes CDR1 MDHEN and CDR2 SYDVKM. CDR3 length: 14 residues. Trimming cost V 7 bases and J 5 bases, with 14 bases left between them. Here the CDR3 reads CASIEGVGTGELFF. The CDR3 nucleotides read TGTGCCAGCATTGAGGGAGTGGGGACCGGGGAGCTGTTTTTT.

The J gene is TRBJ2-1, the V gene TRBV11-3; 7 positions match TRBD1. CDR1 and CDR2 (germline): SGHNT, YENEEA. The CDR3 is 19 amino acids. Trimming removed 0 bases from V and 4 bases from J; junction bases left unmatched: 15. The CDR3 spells CASSLDGTGDSLSYNEQFF. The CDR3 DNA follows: TGTGCCAGCAGCTTAGATGGTACCGGGGACAGCTTGTCTTACAATGAGCAGTTCTTC.

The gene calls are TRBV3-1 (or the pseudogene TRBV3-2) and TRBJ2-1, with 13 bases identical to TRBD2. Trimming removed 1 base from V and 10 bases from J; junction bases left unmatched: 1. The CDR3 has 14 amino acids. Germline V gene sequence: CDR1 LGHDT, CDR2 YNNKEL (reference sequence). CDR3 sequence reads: CASSQGLAGGEQFF. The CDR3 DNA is TGTGCCAGCAGCCAAGGACTAGCGGGGGGAGAGCAGTTCTTC.

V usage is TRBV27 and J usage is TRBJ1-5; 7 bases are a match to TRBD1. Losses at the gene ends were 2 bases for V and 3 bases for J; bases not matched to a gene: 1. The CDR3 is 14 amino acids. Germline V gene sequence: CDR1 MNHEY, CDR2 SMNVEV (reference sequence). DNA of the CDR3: TGTGCCAGCAGTTTAACAGGGGCCAATCAGCCCCAGCATTTT. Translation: CASSLTGANQPQHF.

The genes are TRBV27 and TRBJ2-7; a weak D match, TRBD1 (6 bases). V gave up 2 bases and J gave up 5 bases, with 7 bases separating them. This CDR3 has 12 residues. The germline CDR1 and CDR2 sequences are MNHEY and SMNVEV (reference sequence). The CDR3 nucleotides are TGTGCCAGCAGTTTAGAGGGGGACGAGCAGTACTTC. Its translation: CASSLEGDEQYF.

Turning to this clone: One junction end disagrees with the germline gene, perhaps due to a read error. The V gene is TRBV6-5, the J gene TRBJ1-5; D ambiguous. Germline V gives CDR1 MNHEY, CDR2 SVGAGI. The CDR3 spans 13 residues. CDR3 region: CASCLGSNQPQHF. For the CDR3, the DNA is TGTGCCAGCTGCCTAGGGAGCAACCAGCCCCAGCATTTT.

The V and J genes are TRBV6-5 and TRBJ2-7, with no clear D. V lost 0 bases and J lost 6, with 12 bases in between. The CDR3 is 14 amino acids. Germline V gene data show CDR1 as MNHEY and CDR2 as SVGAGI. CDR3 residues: CASSYSLVPVEQYF. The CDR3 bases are TGTGCCAGCAGTTACTCCCTTGTCCCTGTCGAGCAGTACTTC.

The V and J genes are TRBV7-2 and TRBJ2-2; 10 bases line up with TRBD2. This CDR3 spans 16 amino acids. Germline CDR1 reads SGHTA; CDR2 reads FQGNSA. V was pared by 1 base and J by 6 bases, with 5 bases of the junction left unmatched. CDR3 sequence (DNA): TGTGCCAGCAGCTTAGAAAGGCTAGCGGGGGCCGGGGAGCTGTTTTTT. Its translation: CASSLERLAGAGELFF. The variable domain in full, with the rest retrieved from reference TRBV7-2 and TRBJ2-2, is GAGVSQSPSNKVTEKGKDVELRCDPISGHTALYWYRQSLGQGLEFLIYFQGNSAPDKSGLPSDRFSAERTGGSVSTLTIQRTQQEDSAVYLCASSLERLAGAGELFFGEGSRLTVL.

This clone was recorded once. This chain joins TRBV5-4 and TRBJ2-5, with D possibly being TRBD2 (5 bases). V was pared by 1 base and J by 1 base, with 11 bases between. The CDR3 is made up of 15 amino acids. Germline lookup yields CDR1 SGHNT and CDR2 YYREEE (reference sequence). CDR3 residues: CASSLYLGLQETQYF. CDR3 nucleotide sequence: TGTGCCAGCAGCTTGTATCTAGGACTCCAAGAGACCCAGTACTTC.

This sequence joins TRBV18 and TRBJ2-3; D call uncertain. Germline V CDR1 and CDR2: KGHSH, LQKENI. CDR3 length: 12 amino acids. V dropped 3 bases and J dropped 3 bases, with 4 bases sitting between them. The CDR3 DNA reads TGTGCCAGCTCACCCACAACAGATACGCAGTATTTT. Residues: CASSPTTDTQYF.

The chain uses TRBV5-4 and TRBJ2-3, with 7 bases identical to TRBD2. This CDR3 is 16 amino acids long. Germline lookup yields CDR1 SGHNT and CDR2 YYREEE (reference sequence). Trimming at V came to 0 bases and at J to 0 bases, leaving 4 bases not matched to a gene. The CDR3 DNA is TGTGCCAGCAGCTTGGCCCAGCGGGGTAGCACAGATACGCAGTATTTT. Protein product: CASSLAQRGSTDTQYF.

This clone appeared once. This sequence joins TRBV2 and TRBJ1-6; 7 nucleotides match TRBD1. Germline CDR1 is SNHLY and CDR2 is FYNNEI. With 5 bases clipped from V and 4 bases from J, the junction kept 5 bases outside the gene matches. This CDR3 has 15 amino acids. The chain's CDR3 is CASSSGTEYNSPLHF. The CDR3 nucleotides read TGTGCCAGCAGTTCCGGGACAGAATATAATTCACCCCTCCACTTT.

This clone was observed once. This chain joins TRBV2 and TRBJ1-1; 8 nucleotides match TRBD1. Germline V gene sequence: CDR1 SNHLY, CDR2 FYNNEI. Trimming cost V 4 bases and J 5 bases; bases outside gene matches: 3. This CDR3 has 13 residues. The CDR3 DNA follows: TGTGCCAGCAGTGGGACAGGGTGGACTGAAGCTTTCTTT. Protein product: CASSGTGWTEAFF.

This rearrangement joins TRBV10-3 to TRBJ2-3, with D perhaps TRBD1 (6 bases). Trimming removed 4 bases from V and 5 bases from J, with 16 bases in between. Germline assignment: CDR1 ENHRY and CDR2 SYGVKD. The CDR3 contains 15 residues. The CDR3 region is CAISVIGGFGDTQYF. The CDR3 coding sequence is TGTGCCATCAGTGTAATAGGGGGTTTTGGAGATACGCAGTATTTT.

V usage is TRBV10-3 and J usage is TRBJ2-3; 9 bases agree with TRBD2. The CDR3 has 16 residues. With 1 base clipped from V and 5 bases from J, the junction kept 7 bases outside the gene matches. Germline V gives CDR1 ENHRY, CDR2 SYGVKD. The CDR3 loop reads CAISEYGGRAGDTQYF. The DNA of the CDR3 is TGTGCCATCAGTGAGTATGGCGGGAGGGCCGGAGATACGCAGTATTTT.

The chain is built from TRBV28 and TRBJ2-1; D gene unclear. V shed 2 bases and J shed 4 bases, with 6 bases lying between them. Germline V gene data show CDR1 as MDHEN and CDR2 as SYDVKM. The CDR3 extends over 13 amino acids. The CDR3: CASSLGLYNEQFF. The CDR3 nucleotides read TGTGCCAGCAGTTTAGGGCTTTACAATGAGCAGTTCTTC.

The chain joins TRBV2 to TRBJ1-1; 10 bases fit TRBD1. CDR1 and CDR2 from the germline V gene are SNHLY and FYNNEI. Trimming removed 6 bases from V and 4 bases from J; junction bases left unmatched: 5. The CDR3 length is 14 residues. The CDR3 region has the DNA TGTGCCAGCAGCCAGACAGGGGGCATCACTGAAGCTTTCTTT. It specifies CASSQTGGITEAFF.

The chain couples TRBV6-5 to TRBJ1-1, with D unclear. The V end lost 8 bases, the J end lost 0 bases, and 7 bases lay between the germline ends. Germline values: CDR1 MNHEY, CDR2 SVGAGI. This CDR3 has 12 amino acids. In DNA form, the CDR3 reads TGTGCCAGCTTTCGTTTGAACACTGAAGCTTTCTTT. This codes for CASFRLNTEAFF.

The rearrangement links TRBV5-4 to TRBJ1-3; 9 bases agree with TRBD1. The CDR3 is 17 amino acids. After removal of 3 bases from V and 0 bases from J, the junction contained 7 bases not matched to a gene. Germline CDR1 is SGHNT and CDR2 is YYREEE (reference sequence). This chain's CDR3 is CASSYGTGQRSGNTIYF. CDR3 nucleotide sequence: TGTGCCAGCAGCTATGGGACAGGGCAACGCTCTGGAAACACCATATATTTT.

CDR3 sequence: CASFLTGAGNTIYF. The CDR3 nucleotides are TGTGCCTCCTTCCTAACAGGGGCTGGAAACACCATATATTTT. This chain links TRBV14 with TRBJ1-3, with 7 bases that match TRBD1. V was pared by 11 bases and J by 2 bases, with 9 bases of the junction left unmatched. CDR3 length: 14 amino acids. CDR1 SGHDN and CDR2 FVKESK come from the germline V gene.